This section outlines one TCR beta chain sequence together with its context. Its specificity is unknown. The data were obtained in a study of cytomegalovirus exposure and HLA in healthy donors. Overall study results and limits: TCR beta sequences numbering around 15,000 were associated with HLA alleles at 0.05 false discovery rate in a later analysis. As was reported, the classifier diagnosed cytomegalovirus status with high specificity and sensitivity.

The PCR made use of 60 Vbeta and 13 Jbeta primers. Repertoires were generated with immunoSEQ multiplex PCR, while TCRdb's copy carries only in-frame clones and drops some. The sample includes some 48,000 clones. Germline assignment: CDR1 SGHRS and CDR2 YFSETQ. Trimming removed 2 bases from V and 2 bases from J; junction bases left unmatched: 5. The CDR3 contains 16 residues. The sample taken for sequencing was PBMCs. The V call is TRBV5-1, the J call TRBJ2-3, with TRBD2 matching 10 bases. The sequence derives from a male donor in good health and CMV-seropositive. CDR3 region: CASSFSGGAPTDTQYF. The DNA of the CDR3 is TGCGCCAGCAGCTTCAGCGGGGGGGCCCCCACAGATACGCAGTATTTT.